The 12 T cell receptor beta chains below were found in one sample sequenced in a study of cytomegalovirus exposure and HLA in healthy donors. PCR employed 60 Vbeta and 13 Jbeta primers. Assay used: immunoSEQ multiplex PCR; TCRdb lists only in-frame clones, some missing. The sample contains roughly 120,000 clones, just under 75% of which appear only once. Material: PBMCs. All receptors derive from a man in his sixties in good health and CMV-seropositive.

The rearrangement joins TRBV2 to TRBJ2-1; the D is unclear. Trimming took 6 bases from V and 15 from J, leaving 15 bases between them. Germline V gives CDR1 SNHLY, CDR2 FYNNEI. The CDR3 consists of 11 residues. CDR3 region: CASSYDGEGFF. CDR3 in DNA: TGTGCCAGCAGCTATGACGGAGAAGGGTTCTTC. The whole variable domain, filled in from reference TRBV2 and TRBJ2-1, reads EPEVTQTPSHQVTQMGQEVILRCVPISNHLYFYWYRQILGQKVEFLVSFYNNEISEKSEIFDDQFSVERPDGSNFTLKIRSTKLEDSAMYFCASSYDGEGFFGPGTRLTVL.

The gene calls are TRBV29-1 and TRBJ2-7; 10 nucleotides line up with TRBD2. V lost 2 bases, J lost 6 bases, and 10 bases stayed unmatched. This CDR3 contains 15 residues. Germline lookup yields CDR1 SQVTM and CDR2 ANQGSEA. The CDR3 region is CSVEPALAGSGEQYF. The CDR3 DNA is TGCAGCGTTGAACCCGCACTAGCGGGGTCAGGCGAGCAGTACTTC.

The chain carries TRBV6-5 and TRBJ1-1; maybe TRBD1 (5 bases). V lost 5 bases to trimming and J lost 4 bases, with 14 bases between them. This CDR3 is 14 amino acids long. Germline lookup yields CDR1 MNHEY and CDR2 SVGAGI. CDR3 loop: CASSTTRGGTEAFF. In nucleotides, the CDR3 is TGTGCCAGCAGTACAACAAGGGGTGGCACTGAAGCTTTCTTT.

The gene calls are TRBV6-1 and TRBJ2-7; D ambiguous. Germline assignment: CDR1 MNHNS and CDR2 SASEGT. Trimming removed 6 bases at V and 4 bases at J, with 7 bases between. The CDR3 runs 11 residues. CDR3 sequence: CASRAVYEQYF. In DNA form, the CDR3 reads TGTGCCAGCAGGGCTGTGTACGAGCAGTACTTC.

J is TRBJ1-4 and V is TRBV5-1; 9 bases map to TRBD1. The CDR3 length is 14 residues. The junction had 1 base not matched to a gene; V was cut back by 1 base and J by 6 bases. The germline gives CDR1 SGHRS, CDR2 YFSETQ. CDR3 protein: CASSLRQGDEKLFF. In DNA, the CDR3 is TGCGCCAGCAGCTTGAGACAGGGGGATGAAAAACTGTTTTTT.

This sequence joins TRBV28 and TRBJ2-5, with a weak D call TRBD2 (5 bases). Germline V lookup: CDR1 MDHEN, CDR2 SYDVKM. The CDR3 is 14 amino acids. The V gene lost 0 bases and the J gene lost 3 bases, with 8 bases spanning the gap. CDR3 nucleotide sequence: TGTGCCAGCAGTTTATGGGACTTGAAAGAGACCCAGTACTTC. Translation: CASSLWDLKETQYF.

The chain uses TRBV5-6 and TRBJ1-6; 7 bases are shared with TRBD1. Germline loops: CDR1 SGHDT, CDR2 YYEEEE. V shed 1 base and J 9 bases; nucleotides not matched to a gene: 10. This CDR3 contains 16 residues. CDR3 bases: TGTGCCAGCAGCTTGTTTCCAGGGGGGATAGGTTCACCCCTCCACTTT. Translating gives CASSLFPGGIGSPLHF.

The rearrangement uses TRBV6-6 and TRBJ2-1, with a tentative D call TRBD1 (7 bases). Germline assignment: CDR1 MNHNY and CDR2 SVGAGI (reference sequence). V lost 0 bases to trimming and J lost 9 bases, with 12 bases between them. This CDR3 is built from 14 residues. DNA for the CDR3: TGTGCCAGCAGTTACTCGGAGGGGGCGGTTGAGCAGTTCTTC. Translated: CASSYSEGAVEQFF.

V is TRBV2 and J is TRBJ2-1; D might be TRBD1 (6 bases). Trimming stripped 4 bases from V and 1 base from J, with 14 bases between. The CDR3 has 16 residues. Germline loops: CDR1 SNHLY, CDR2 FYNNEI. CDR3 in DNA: TGTGCCAGCAGTGGAGCCCTGAGGGGGTCCTACAATGAGCAGTTCTTC. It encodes CASSGALRGSYNEQFF.

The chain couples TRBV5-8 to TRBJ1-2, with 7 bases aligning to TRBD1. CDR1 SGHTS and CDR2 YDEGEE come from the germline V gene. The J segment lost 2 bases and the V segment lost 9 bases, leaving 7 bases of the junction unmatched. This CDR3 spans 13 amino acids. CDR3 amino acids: CAMLRTGNYGYTF. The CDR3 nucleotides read TGTGCCATGCTCCGGACAGGCAACTATGGCTACACCTTC.

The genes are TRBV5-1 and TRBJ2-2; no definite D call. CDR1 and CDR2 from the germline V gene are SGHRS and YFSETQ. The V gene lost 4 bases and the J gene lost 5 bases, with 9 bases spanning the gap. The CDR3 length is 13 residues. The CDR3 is CASSPLVTGELFF. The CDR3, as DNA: TGCGCCAGCAGCCCCCTTGTTACCGGGGAGCTGTTTTTT. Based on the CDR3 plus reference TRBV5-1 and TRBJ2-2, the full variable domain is KAGVTQTPRYLIKTRGQQVTLSCSPISGHRSVSWYQQTPGQGLQFLFEYFSETQRNKGNFPGRFSGRQFSNSRSEMNVSTLELGDSALYLCASSPLVTGELFFGEGSRLTVL.

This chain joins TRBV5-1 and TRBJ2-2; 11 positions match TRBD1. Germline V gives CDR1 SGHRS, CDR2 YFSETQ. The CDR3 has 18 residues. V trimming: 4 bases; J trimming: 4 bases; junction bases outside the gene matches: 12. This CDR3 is CASSHPAGTGGATGELFF. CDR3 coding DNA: TGCGCCAGCAGCCACCCCGCCGGGACAGGGGGTGCCACCGGGGAGCTGTTTTTT. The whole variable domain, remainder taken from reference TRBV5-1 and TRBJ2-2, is KAGVTQTPRYLIKTRGQQVTLSCSPISGHRSVSWYQQTPGQGLQFLFEYFSETQRNKGNFPGRFSGRQFSNSRSEMNVSTLELGDSALYLCASSHPAGTGGATGELFFGEGSRLTVL.